These 19 T cell receptor beta chains share one sample of origin, sequenced in a study of T cell repertoires in cytomegalovirus infection. TCRdb recomputed calls from the reads with MiXCR, one row per CDR3 protein. The table includes 450,000 to 550,000 distinct CDR3 sequences, more than 15% detected once. The sequencing input was CD8+ T cells from PBMCs. These receptors all stem from a human donor in good health (CMV status not recorded). Some clones in this sample may be carry-over from other donors' samples.

The CDR3 DNA is TGTGCCACCCGACTTGACACCGGGGAGCTGTTTTTT. Protein: CATRLDTGELFF. The chain carries TRBV6-5 and TRBJ2-2; D unclear. The V gene's germline CDR1 is MNHEY and CDR2 SVGAGI. The CDR3 consists of 12 residues. Trimming pared 10 bases from V and 3 bases from J, leaving 9 bases between.

This clonotype was detected a few times. The chain couples TRBV28 to TRBJ2-1; D is unresolved. The ends were cut back, 7 bases at V and 8 bases at J, with 21 bases in the middle. The CDR3 totals 15 residues. CDR1 is MDHEN and CDR2 is SYDVKM in the germline V gene. CDR3 loop: CASITSLEGDHEQFF. The CDR3 DNA follows: TGTGCCAGCATAACGTCCCTAGAAGGTGACCATGAGCAGTTCTTC.

This clonotype was picked up many times. The V and J genes are TRBV11-1 and TRBJ1-1; 8 positions agree with TRBD1. Germline V gives CDR1 SGHAT, CDR2 FQDESV (reference sequence). Trimming at V came to 1 base and at J to 5 bases, leaving 6 bases not matched to a gene. CDR3 size: 15 residues. The CDR3 DNA reads as TGTGCCAGCAGCTTAGACCAGGGGGCGCAAACTGAAGCTTTCTTT. The encoded protein is CASSLDQGAQTEAFF.

This clonotype was found once. A clone one base away is much larger, so this may be a read error. Since no conserved phenylalanine or tryptophan closes the CDR3, a read error is the likely cause. J is TRBJ2-1 and V is TRBV7-6; 9 nucleotides line up with TRBD2. The trim removed 5 bases at V and 6 bases at J, leaving 11 bases unmatched. The V gene's germline CDR1 is SGHVS and CDR2 FNYEAQ. The CDR3 contains 16 residues. The CDR3 DNA reads as TGTGCCAGCAGCCCGCGGGAGGGGGCAGTTGGCAATGAGCAGTTCTCC. Translating it yields CASSPREGAVGNEQFS.

Points on this clonotype: This may be a read error: a much more frequent sequence differs by one nucleotide. Lacking the conserved final phenylalanine or tryptophan, this CDR3 likely reflects a read error. This chain uses TRBV27 with TRBJ2-1, with TRBD2 identical over 9 bases. This CDR3 has 15 residues. CDR1 MNHEY and CDR2 SMNVEV come from the germline V gene (reference sequence). V shed 6 bases, J shed 7 bases, and the junction held 10 bases outside the gene matches. The CDR3, as DNA: TGTGCCAGCAGCCCAATAGCGGGAGAGGGGAATGAGCAGTTCTAC. Its protein product is CASSPIAGEGNEQFY.

This clonotype was counted a few times. V gene TRBV6-5 combines with J gene TRBJ2-5; 7 bases align to TRBD1. Trimming at V came to 6 bases and at J to 0 bases, leaving 4 bases not matched to a gene. This CDR3 spans 14 amino acids. The germline V gene encodes CDR1 MNHEY and CDR2 SVGAGI. The CDR3 sequence is CASRKQGYQETQYF. The CDR3 region has the DNA TGTGCCAGCAGAAAACAGGGGTACCAAGAGACCCAGTACTTC.

This clonotype came up many times. This sequence joins TRBV7-9 and TRBJ2-1; TRBD2 agrees at 11 bases. Germline V gene sequence: CDR1 SEHNR, CDR2 FQNEAQ (reference sequence). CDR3 length: 14 amino acids. With 6 bases clipped from V and 9 bases from J, the junction kept 7 bases outside the gene matches. The CDR3 DNA reads TGTGCCAGCAGTACTAGCGGGAGATTGGGTGAGCAGTTCTTC. Translating it yields CASSTSGRLGEQFF.

The gene calls are TRBV5-6 and TRBJ1-1; 10 positions match TRBD1. Germline loops: CDR1 SGHDT, CDR2 YYEEEE. The CDR3 is 16 amino acids. J gave up 7 bases and V 1 base, and 10 bases lay outside the gene matches. The chain's CDR3 is CASSLSKEGTGDEAFF. CDR3 DNA: TGTGCCAGCAGCTTGTCGAAAGAAGGGACAGGGGATGAAGCTTTCTTT.

The sample holds a few counts of this clonotype. The chain links TRBV28 to TRBJ2-7; 9 bases are a match to TRBD1. Germline loops: CDR1 MDHEN, CDR2 SYDVKM. The CDR3 has 15 residues. The V and J ends lost 3 bases and 3 bases, in that order; junction bases with no gene match: 6. DNA for the CDR3: TGTGCCAGCAGTTTTGCGGGACAGGGAAGCTACGAGCAGTACTTC. It encodes CASSFAGQGSYEQYF.

There are a few counts of this clonotype. The chain joins TRBV14 to TRBJ2-1; weak D call: TRBD1 (6 bases). Per germline, CDR1 SGHDN and CDR2 FVKESK. The germline V and J ends were trimmed by 1 base and 6 bases, with 7 bases remaining between them. The CDR3 has 13 amino acids. The chain's CDR3 is CASSQGQANEQFF. The CDR3 DNA is TGTGCCAGCAGCCAAGGACAGGCCAATGAGCAGTTCTTC.

This clonotype was seen ten or more times. This chain uses TRBV7-9 with TRBJ2-7; 8 nucleotides match TRBD1. Trimming cost V 2 bases and J 3 bases; bases outside gene matches: 3. Germline CDR1 is SEHNR and CDR2 is FQNEAQ (reference sequence). The CDR3 loop spans 14 amino acids. CDR3 nucleotides: TGTGCCAGCAGCTTACAGGGGGCCAACTACGAGCAGTACTTC. Translation gives CASSLQGANYEQYF.

This clonotype showed up just a few times. The genes are TRBV12-5 and TRBJ2-5, with D tentatively TRBD1 (5 bases). The CDR3 totals 15 residues. V was pared by 4 bases and J by 1 base, with 13 bases between. Germline V gene lookup returns CDR1 LGHNT and CDR2 FRNRAP. This CDR3 is CASGSEAGSQETQYF. The CDR3 bases are TGTGCTAGTGGTTCTGAGGCAGGGTCCCAAGAGACCCAGTACTTC.

In this sample, this clonotype turned up a few times. CDR3: CASRTQGTEAFF. The CDR3 DNA is TGTGCCAGCAGAACCCAGGGGACTGAAGCTTTCTTT. The chain combines TRBV28 with TRBJ1-1; D is possibly TRBD1 (6 bases). Trimming shortened V by 6 bases and J by 5 bases, and 10 bases separated the two germline ends. CDR1 MDHEN and CDR2 SYDVKM come from the germline V gene. The CDR3 extends over 12 amino acids.

A word on this clonotype: It may be a read error: a sequence one base away is much more abundant. The rearrangement joins TRBV6-1 to TRBJ2-1, with TRBD2 identical over 7 bases. CDR3 length equals 15 residues. Per germline, CDR1 MNHNS and CDR2 SASEGT. The CDR3 DNA is TGTGCCAGCAGTGAGCGGGGGTTCTCCTACTATGAGCAGTTCTTC. This translates into CASSERGFSYYEQFF.

This chain joins TRBV25-1 and TRBJ1-4; D is undetermined. Germline CDR1 is MGHDK and CDR2 is SYGVNS. The germline V and J ends were trimmed by 5 bases and 13 bases, with 26 bases remaining between them. This CDR3 region has 16 residues. The CDR3 reads CASSTFRDQSTGGLFF. DNA of the CDR3: TGTGCCAGCAGTACCTTCCGGGATCAATCAACGGGAGGACTGTTTTTT.

The chain employs TRBV20-1 and TRBJ1-1, with 8 bases fitting TRBD1. J gave up 4 bases and V 2 bases, and 9 bases lay outside the gene matches. CDR3 length: 15 residues. Germline values: CDR1 DFQATT, CDR2 SNEGSKA (reference sequence). CDR3 region: CSARSVQGGITEAFF. CDR3 DNA: TGCAGTGCTAGATCAGTACAGGGGGGTATCACTGAAGCTTTCTTT.

This clonotype was detected many times. V gene TRBV11-2 combines with J gene TRBJ2-7, with 7 nucleotides matching TRBD1. V trimming: 5 bases; J trimming: 6 bases; junction bases outside the gene matches: 13. Per germline, CDR1 SGHAT and CDR2 FQNNGV. This CDR3 spans 15 amino acids. DNA of the CDR3: TGTGCCAGCAGCCATACGACCGGGACAGCCCCCGAGCAGTACTTC. This encodes CASSHTTGTAPEQYF.

In this sample, this clonotype turned up many times. The chain recombines TRBV6-5 with TRBJ1-3, with a weak D call TRBD1 (5 bases). CDR1 is MNHEY and CDR2 is SVGAGI in the germline V gene. CDR3 length: 14 residues. V was pared by 2 bases and J by 2 bases, with 7 bases between. The CDR3 reads CASSYRGTGNTIYF. The DNA of the CDR3 is TGTGCCAGCAGTTACAGGGGAACTGGAAACACCATATATTTT.

This clonotype was counted ten times or more. The chain couples TRBV12-3 or TRBV12-4 to TRBJ2-3; TRBD2 aligns across 8 bases. The trim removed 1 base at V and 3 bases at J, leaving 0 bases unmatched. The CDR3 extends over 14 amino acids. CDR3 sequence reads: CASSLVAGTDTQYF. In DNA form, the CDR3 reads TGTGCCAGCAGTTTAGTAGCGGGGACAGATACGCAGTATTTT.